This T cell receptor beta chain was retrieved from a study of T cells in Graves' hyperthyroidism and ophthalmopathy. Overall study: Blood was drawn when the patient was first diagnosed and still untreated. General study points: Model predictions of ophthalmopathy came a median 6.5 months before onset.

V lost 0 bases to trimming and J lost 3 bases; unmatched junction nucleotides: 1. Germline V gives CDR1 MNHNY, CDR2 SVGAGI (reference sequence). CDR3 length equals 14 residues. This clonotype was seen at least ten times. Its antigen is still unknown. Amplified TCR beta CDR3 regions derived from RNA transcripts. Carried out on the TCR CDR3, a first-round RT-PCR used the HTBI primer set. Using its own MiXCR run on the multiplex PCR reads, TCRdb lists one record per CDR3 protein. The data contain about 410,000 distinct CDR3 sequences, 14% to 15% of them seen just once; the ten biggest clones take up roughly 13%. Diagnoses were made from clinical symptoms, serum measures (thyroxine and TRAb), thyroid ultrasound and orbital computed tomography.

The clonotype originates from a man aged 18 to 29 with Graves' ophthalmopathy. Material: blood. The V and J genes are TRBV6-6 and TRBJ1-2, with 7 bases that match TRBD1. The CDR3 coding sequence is TGTGCCAGCAGTTACTCGGGGACAGACTATGGCTACACCTTC. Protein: CASSYSGTDYGYTF.